This TCR beta chain came from a study of blood T cells in healthy people across ages. The study's findings and limits: Greater diversity and more naive CD4+ cells were seen in long-lived donors than in aged donors.

Germline V CDR1 and CDR2: MNHEY, SVGAGI. CDR3 length equals 15 residues. V lost 2 bases, J lost 1 base, and 11 bases lay in between. Comment on this clonotype: Its antigen is unknown.

A second PCR, run for about 7 to 11 cycles, used a sample-barcoded 5' primer plus a J-beta primer mix. TCRdb itself ran the 5' RACE reads through MiXCR, one entry per CDR3 protein. The table includes hundreds of thousands of distinct CDR3 sequences, about 28% detected once. The receptor comes from a woman older than 75 in good health. Sequences were obtained from blood. The chain employs TRBV6-5 and TRBJ1-1; no reliable D call. The CDR3 region is CASSYNGRRNTEAFF. CDR3 in DNA: TGTGCCAGCAGTTACAACGGGCGGAGGAACACTGAAGCTTTCTTT.